This T cell receptor (beta chain) is drawn from a study of blood T cell repertoires in COVID-19. Turning to the study itself: Both acute and convalescent COVID-19 samples were obtained from the United States, Italy and Spain. PBMCs, B-cell-depleted T cells, or T cells were the source of the cDNA or gDNA that made up the material.

This CDR3 is 15 amino acids long. Looked up from germline, CDR1 is MDHEN and CDR2 is SYDVKM. The V and J ends lost 6 bases and 3 bases respectively, with 18 bases between them. This study enrolled people aged about 18 to 90 from around 25 US geographic areas. Authors' data handling: Amplified reference gene primers provided the basis for estimating nucleated cell counts. This table comes from immunoSEQ multiplex PCR, and its TCRdb copy is limited to in-frame clones, with some not included. The V and J calls and clone size come from that table; D and trimming were worked out from the DNA. The sample records some 230,000 clones, approximately 84% being singletons.

The gene calls are TRBV28 and TRBJ2-7; D possibly corresponds to TRBD2 (6 bases). The TCR comes from a man in his forties who had recovered from COVID-19. The sequenced material came from PBMCs or T cells enriched from blood (not recorded which). The CDR3 DNA is TGTGCCAGCAGACCGAACGGAGGCGGGGTCTACGAGCAGTACTTC. This codes for CASRPNGGGVYEQYF.